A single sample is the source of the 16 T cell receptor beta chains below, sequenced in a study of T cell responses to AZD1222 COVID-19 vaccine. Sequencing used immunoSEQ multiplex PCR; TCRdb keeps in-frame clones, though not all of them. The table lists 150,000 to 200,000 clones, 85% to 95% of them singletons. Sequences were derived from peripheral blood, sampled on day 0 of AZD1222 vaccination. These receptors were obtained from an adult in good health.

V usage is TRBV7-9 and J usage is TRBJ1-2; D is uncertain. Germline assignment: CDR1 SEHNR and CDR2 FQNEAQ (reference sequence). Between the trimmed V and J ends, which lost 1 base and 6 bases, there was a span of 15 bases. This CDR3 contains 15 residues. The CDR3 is CASSLDYRVTDGYTF. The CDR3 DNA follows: TGTGCCAGCAGCTTAGATTATCGGGTTACAGATGGCTACACCTTC.

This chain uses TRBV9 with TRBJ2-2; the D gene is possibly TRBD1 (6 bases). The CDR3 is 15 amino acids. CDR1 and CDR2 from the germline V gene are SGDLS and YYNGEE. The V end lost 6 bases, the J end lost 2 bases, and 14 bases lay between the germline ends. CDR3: CASNQGHVNTGELFF. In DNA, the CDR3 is TGTGCCAGCAACCAGGGACACGTCAACACCGGGGAGCTGTTTTTT.

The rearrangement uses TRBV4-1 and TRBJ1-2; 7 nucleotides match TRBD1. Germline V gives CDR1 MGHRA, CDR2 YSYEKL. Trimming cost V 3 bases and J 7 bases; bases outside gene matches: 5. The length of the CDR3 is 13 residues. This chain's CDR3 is CASSQTGLGGYTF. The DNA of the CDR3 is TGCGCCAGCAGCCAGACAGGGTTGGGTGGCTACACCTTC.

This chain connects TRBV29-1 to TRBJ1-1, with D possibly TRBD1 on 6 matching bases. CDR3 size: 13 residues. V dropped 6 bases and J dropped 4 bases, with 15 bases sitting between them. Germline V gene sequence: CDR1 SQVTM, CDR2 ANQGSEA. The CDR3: CSVPKGGGTEAFF. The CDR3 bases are TGCAGCGTACCCAAGGGAGGGGGCACTGAAGCTTTCTTT.

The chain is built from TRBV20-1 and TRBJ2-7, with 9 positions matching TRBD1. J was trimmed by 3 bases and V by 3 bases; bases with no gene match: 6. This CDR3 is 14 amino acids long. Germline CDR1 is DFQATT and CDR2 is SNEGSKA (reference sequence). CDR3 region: CSASLRTGDYEQYF. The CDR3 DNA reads TGCAGTGCTAGTCTGCGGACAGGGGACTACGAGCAGTACTTC.

This CDR3 reads CATSRGGGGPYNEQFF. CDR3 in DNA: TGTGCCACCAGCAGAGGGGGCGGGGGGCCCTACAATGAGCAGTTCTTC. This chain joins TRBV15 and TRBJ2-1, with 8 bases lining up with TRBD2. V dropped 1 base and J dropped 2; count of bases not matched to a gene: 4. This CDR3 is 16 amino acids long. From germline, CDR1 is LNHNV and CDR2 YYDKDF (reference sequence).

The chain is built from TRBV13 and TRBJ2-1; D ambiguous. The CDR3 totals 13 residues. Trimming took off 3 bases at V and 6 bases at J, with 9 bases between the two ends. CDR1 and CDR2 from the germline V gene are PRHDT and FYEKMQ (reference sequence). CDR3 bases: TGTGCCAGCAGCTTTTATAGCCCCAATGAGCAGTTCTTC. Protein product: CASSFYSPNEQFF. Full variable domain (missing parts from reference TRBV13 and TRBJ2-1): AAGVIQSPRHLIKEKRETATLKCYPIPRHDTVYWYQQGPGQDPQFLISFYEKMQSDKGSIPDRFSAQQFSDYHSELNMSSLELGDSALYFCASSFYSPNEQFFGPGTRLTVL.

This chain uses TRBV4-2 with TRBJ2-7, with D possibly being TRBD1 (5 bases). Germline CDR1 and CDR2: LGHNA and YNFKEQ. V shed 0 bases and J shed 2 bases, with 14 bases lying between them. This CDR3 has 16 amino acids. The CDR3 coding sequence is TGTGCCAGCAGCCAAGAGAAGGGGCTGATAACCTACGAGCAGTACTTC. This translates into CASSQEKGLITYEQYF.

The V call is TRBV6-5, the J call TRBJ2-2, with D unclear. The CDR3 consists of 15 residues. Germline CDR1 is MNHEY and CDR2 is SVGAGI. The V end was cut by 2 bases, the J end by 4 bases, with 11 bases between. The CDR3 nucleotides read TGTGCCAGCAGTTACCAACGGTTAGGCACCGGGGAGCTGTTTTTT. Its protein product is CASSYQRLGTGELFF.

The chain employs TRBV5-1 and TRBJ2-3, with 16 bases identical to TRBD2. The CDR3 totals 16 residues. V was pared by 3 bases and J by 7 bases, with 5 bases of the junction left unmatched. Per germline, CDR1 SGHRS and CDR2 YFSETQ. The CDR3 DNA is TGCGCCAGCAGCTCCGGGACTAGCGGGGGGGCATATACGCAGTATTTT. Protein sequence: CASSSGTSGGAYTQYF.

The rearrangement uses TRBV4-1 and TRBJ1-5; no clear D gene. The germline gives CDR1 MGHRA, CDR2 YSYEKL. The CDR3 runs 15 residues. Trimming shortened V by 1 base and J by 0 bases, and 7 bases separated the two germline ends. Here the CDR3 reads CASSQASYSNQPQHF. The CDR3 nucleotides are TGCGCCAGCAGCCAAGCCAGTTATAGCAATCAGCCCCAGCATTTT.

The CDR3 is CASSLEGTGTTEAFF. Here the CDR3 DNA reads TGCGCCAGCAGCTTGGAGGGGACAGGGACCACTGAAGCTTTCTTT. This chain joins TRBV5-1 and TRBJ1-1; TRBD1 matches at 9 bases. The V segment lost 0 bases and the J segment 4 bases; nucleotides outside the gene matches: 4. Germline V gives CDR1 SGHRS, CDR2 YFSETQ. The CDR3 covers 15 residues.

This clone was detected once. CDR3 in amino acids: CASTPGPSNEKLFF. Here the CDR3 DNA reads TGCGCCAGCACTCCGGGCCCCTCTAATGAAAAACTGTTTTTT. The genes are TRBV5-1 and TRBJ1-4, with D unclear. Per germline, CDR1 SGHRS and CDR2 YFSETQ. V was shortened by 6 bases and J by 3 bases, with 12 bases between the two germline ends. The CDR3 loop spans 14 amino acids.

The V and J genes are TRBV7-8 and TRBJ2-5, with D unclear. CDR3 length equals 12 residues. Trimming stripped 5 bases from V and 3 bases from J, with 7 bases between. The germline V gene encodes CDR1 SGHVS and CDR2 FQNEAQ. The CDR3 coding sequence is TGTGCCAGCAGCCTTATGGAAGAGACCCAGTACTTC. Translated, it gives CASSLMEETQYF.

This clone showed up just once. CDR3 in DNA: TGTGCCAGCACCATAGGGCCGTTAGGCAAAGCTTTCTTT. Its translation: CASTIGPLGKAFF. This sequence joins TRBV28 and TRBJ1-1; no reliable D call. Germline V gives CDR1 MDHEN, CDR2 SYDVKM. This CDR3 has 13 residues. The germline V and J ends were trimmed by 7 bases and 9 bases, with 18 bases remaining between them.

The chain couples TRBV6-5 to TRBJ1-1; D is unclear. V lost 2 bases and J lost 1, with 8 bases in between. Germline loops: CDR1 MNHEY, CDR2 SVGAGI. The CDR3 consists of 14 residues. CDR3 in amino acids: CASSYGRQNTEAFF. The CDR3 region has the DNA TGTGCCAGCAGTTACGGCAGGCAGAACACTGAAGCTTTCTTT.